This T cell receptor (beta chain) was identified in a study of blood T cells in healthy people across ages. Alongside a J-beta primer mix, a sample-barcoded 5' primer served in a second PCR lasting about 7 to 11 cycles. TCRdb analysed the 5' RACE reads with MiXCR anew, one entry per CDR3 protein. This table has around 800,000 distinct CDR3 sequences, 46% appearing once. Total RNA amounts of at least 6 micrograms were extracted per sample. Regarding this clonotype: The antigen is unknown.

The length of the CDR3 is 15 residues. The V end lost 6 bases, the J end lost 5 bases, and 19 bases lay between the germline ends. The germline CDR1 and CDR2 sequences are SNHLY and FYNNEI. Study observations and caveats: As naive T cell percentage varied, TCR beta diversity correlated strongly with it. Naive and antigen-experienced cells could not be conclusively compared, given unsorted PBMCs.

The source of this sequence is an older man in good health. V is TRBV2 and J is TRBJ2-5; D is ambiguous. Sequencing was performed on blood. The chain's CDR3 is CASRPAPTSTETQYF. CDR3 nucleotide sequence: TGTGCCAGCAGGCCGGCCCCAACTTCAACGGAGACCCAGTACTTC.